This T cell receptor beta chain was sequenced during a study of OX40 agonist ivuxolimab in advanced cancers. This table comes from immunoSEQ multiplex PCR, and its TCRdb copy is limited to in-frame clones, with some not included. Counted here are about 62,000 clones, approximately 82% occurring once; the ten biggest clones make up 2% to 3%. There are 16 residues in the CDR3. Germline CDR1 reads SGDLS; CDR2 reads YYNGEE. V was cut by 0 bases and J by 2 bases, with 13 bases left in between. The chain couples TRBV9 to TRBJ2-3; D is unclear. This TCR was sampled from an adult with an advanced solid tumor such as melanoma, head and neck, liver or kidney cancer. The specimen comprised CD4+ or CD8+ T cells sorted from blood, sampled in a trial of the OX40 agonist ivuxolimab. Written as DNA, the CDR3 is TGTGCCAGCAGCGTAGTTGATGGCACGCTCACAGATACGCAGTATTTT. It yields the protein CASSVVDGTLTDTQYF.